This TCR beta chain was retrieved from a study of T cells in Graves' hyperthyroidism and ophthalmopathy. Germline CDR1 is SGDLS and CDR2 is YYNGEE. V was trimmed by 0 bases and J by 9 bases, leaving 16 bases between them. The CDR3 contains 15 residues. This clonotype showed up just a few times. Amplified TCR beta CDR3 regions came from RNA transcripts. TCR CDR3 underwent first-round RT-PCR with the HTBI primer set. Each CDR3 protein gets one entry after TCRdb re-called the multiplex PCR reads with MiXCR. The sample includes 600,000 to 900,000 distinct CDR3 sequences, less than 20% of them seen just once.

The V call is TRBV9, the J call TRBJ2-1; D might be TRBD2 (6 bases). Sequenced sample: blood. This TCR was sampled from a man between 18 and 35 years old with Graves' hyperthyroidism. CDR3 sequence (DNA): TGTGCCAGCAGCGTAGCTACCTGGAGGGGCGGTGAGCAGTTCTTC. Its translation is CASSVATWRGGEQFF.